These T cell receptor beta chains were read from a single sample in a study of blood T cell repertoires in COVID-19. The protocol was immunoSEQ multiplex PCR, while the TCRdb copy is restricted to in-frame clones and leaves out a portion. Of tens of thousands of clones listed, about 86% are singletons. The sequenced sample consisted of peripheral blood. Source of these receptors: a man older than 75 with active COVID-19. CDR3s include the opening cysteine and the closing phenylalanine or tryptophan. A D gene is named only where the DNA matches it firmly. The size entry is marked missing in some rows and otherwise reads once, few, many or a size class.

cdr3_nt	cdr3_aa	clone_size	d_call	v_call	j_call
TGTGCCAGCAGCCCAGGACTAGCGATCCTATACGAGCAGTACTTC	CASSPGLAILYEQYF	NA	TRBD2	TRBV3-1/TRBV3-2	TRBJ2-7
TGTGCCAGCAGCTTAGGGGTAGCGACTAGCACAGATACGCAGTATTTT	CASSLGVATSTDTQYF	NA	NA	TRBV7-2	TRBJ2-3
TGTGCCACCAGCAGAGAGAGGGGGGCCGGGACTAGCTTTTCTCCCATTCTCACTAGGGAGCAGTACTTC	CATSRERGAGTSFSPILTREQYF	NA	TRBD2	TRBV15	TRBJ2-7
TGTGCCAGCAGTTCCATGAGGACAGGGGATGCGGCTTTCTTT	CASSSMRTGDAAFF	NA	TRBD1	TRBV27	TRBJ1-1
TGTGCCAGCAGCTCCCTCCTGGGGGCCCTCTCTGGAAACACCATATATTTT	CASSSLLGALSGNTIYF	NA	NA	TRBV7-2	TRBJ1-3
TGCGCCAGCAGCCAAGAGTTTGGGGGAGGGTACGAGCAGTACTTC	CASSQEFGGGYEQYF	NA	TRBD2	TRBV4-1	TRBJ2-7
TGTGCCAGCAGCTCCACAGGGGGCAATGAGCAGTTCTTC	CASSSTGGNEQFF	NA	TRBD1	TRBV7-3	TRBJ2-1
TGTGCCAGCAGTTTTCGGGGGGCTGGAAACACCATATATTTT	CASSFRGAGNTIYF	NA	NA	TRBV28	TRBJ1-3
TGTGCCAGCAGTTTATGGCGGGGGCGGAATGAAGCTTTCTTT	CASSLWRGRNEAFF	NA	NA	TRBV28	TRBJ1-1
TGTGCCAGCAGCCTCCTGGGGGGGAGCTCCTACGAGCAGTACTTC	CASSLLGGSSYEQYF	NA	TRBD2	TRBV7-6	TRBJ2-7
TGTGCCAGCAGCCCAGAGGTCGCAGGGTATGGCTACACCTTC	CASSPEVAGYGYTF	NA	NA	TRBV2	TRBJ1-2
TGTGCCAGCACCCTCGGACAGGGGGACGAGCAGTACTTC	CASTLGQGDEQYF	NA	TRBD1	TRBV12-3/TRBV12-4	TRBJ2-7
TGTGCCAGCAGTGAATTAAGGGGGAGGGCGGACGAGCAGTACTTC	CASSELRGRADEQYF	NA	NA	TRBV6-1	TRBJ2-7
TGTGCCAGTAGTATATTGAGCGGGAGGGACAATGAGCAGTTCTTC	CASSILSGRDNEQFF	NA	TRBD2	TRBV19	TRBJ2-1
TGTGCCAGCAGCGTTAAAGAGACCCAGTACTTC	CASSVKETQYF	NA	NA	TRBV7-9	TRBJ2-5
TGTGCCAGCAGCTTAGCCGGGACTCAGAGGGTAGATACGCAGTATTTT	CASSLAGTQRVDTQYF	once	NA	TRBV7-2	TRBJ2-3
TGTGCCAGCAATACCGGAACGTCGGGTCACAGGGGGAGGGGTGAAAAACTGTTTTTT	CASNTGTSGHRGRGEKLFF	NA	TRBD1	TRBV7-2	TRBJ1-4
TGTGCCAGCAGCTTGGGAGCGGGAGGGCTTTTGAATGAGCAGTTCTTC	CASSLGAGGLLNEQFF	NA	TRBD2	TRBV5-4	TRBJ2-1
TGTGCCAGCAGTTTCAACAGGTGGACTAGCGTCAATGAGCAGTTCTTC	CASSFNRWTSVNEQFF	NA	TRBD2	TRBV28	TRBJ2-1
TGTGCCAGCAGCCTCAAAGGGACAGGGCCGAATGAGCAGTTCTTC	CASSLKGTGPNEQFF	NA	TRBD1	TRBV27	TRBJ2-1
TGTGCCAGCAGTTACTCAGCGACAGGGAAGAACACTGAAGCTTTCTTT	CASSYSATGKNTEAFF	NA	TRBD1	TRBV6-5	TRBJ1-1
TGTGCCAGCAGAGGGACAGCAAACACCGGGGAGCTGTTTTTT	CASRGTANTGELFF	NA	TRBD1	TRBV6-4	TRBJ2-2
TGTGCCACCAGTGCCCGCGACAAGTCCACAGATACGCAGTATTTT	CATSARDKSTDTQYF	NA	NA	TRBV24-1	TRBJ2-3
TGCGCCAGCAGCCAAGATCTCGGCGGTATTGGCTACGAGCAGTACTTC	CASSQDLGGIGYEQYF	NA	NA	TRBV4-3	TRBJ2-7
TGTGCCACCAGTGACCCGACCGGACTAGCGGGAGTTACAGATACGCAGTATTTT	CATSDPTGLAGVTDTQYF	few	TRBD2	TRBV24-1	TRBJ2-3
TGTGCCAGCAGCCAAGATAGGGACAGCGTTAGCAATCAGCCCCAGCATTTT	CASSQDRDSVSNQPQHF	once	TRBD1	TRBV3-1/TRBV3-2	TRBJ1-5
TGCGCCAGCAGCTTCAAAGGGAGTCTCACAGATACGCAGTATTTT	CASSFKGSLTDTQYF	NA	NA	TRBV5-1	TRBJ2-3
TGTGCCAGCAGCCCCTTCCAGGGGTCCAACAATGAGCAGTTCTTC	CASSPFQGSNNEQFF	NA	NA	TRBV9	TRBJ2-1
TGTGCCAGCAGTCCCAATAGCGGGACCGACTACGAGCAGTACTTC	CASSPNSGTDYEQYF	NA	TRBD2	TRBV28	TRBJ2-7
TGTGCCAGCTCACCACCGGGACAGGGGGCTAGGAATGAAAAACTGTTTTTT	CASSPPGQGARNEKLFF	once	TRBD1	TRBV18	TRBJ1-4
TGTGCCAGCAGTTTTCAGGGGGCTCATGGCTACACCTTC	CASSFQGAHGYTF	NA	TRBD1	TRBV28	TRBJ1-2
TGTGCCAGCAGCGTAGCAGGAAATGAGCAGTTCTTC	CASSVAGNEQFF	few	NA	TRBV9	TRBJ2-1
TGTGCCAGCAGTGTGCAACAGGGTGGCACAGATACGCAGTATTTT	CASSVQQGGTDTQYF	NA	NA	TRBV2	TRBJ2-3
TGTGCCAGCAGCGCGAGATCAACGGACTACAGGGGGGTCTACACCTTC	CASSARSTDYRGVYTF	few	TRBD1	TRBV9	TRBJ1-2
TGTGCCATCAGTGAGGGGAGTCGGAACTATGGCTACACCTTC	CAISEGSRNYGYTF	NA	NA	TRBV10-3	TRBJ1-2
TGTGCCAGCAGTGCAGGCCGGGGTTCCGTTTTTGAAAAACTGTTTTTT	CASSAGRGSVFEKLFF	NA	NA	TRBV5-6	TRBJ1-4